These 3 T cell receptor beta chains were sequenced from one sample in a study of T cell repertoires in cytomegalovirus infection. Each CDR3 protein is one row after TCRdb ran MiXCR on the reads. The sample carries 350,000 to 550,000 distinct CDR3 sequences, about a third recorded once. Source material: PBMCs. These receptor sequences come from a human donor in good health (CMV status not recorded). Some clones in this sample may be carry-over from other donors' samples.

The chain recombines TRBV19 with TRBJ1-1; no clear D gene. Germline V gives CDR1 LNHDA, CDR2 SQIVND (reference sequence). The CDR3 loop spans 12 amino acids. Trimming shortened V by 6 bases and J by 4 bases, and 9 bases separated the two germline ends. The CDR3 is CASSKLGTEAFF. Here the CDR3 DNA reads TGTGCCAGTAGCAAATTGGGCACTGAAGCTTTCTTT.

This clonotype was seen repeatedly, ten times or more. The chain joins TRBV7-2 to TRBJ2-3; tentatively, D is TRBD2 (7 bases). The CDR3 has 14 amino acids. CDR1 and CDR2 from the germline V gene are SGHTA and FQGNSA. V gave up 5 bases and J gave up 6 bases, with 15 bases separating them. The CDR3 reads CASSHRGAGDTQYF. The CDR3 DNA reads TGTGCCAGCAGCCATCGGGGGGCAGGGGATACGCAGTATTTT.

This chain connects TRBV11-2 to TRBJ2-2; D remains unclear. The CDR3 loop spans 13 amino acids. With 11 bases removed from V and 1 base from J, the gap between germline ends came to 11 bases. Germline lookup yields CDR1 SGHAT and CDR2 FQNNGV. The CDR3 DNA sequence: TGTGCCTCGTTAGGCGGGAACACCGGGGAGCTGTTTTTT. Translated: CASLGGNTGELFF. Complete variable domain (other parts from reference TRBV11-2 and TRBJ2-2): EAGVAQSPRYKIIEKRQSVAFWCNPISGHATLYWYQQILGQGPKLLIQFQNNGVVDDSQLPKDRFSAERLKGVDSTLKIQPAKLEDSAVYLCASLGGNTGELFFGEGSRLTVL.